The sequence of this TCR beta chain was determined in a study of blood T cell repertoires in COVID-19. The repertoire was sequenced with immunoSEQ multiplex PCR; TCRdb's copy has only in-frame clones and lacks some. The sample lists approximately 260,000 clones; over 85% were seen once. The CDR3 sequence is 13 residues long. V was clipped by 3 bases and J by 6 bases, with 9 bases between them. Germline CDR1 MDHEN, CDR2 SYDVKM. The V gene is TRBV28, the J gene TRBJ2-4; D remains ambiguous. This receptor was taken from a woman aged 60-70 years who had recovered from COVID-19. Sequencing used PBMCs or T cells enriched from blood (not recorded which). The CDR3, as DNA: TGTGCCAGCAGTTTCTATTCTAGAAACATTCAGTACTTC. Translation: CASSFYSRNIQYF. Full variable domain (outside the CDR3, taken from reference TRBV28 and TRBJ2-4): DVKVTQSSRYLVKRTGEKVFLECVQDMDHENMFWYRQDPGLGLRLIYFSYDVKMKEKGDIPEGYSVSREKKERFSLILESASTNQTSMYLCASSFYSRNIQYFGAGTRLSVL.